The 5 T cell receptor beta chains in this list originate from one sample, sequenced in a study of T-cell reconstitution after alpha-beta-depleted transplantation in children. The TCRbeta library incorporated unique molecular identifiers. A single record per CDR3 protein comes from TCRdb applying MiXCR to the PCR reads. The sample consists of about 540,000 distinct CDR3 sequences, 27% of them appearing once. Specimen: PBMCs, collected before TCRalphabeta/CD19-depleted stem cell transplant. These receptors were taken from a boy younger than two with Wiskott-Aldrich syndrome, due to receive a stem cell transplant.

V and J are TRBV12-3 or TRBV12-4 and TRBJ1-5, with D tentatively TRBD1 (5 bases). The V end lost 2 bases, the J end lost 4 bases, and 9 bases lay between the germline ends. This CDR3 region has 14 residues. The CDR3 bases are TGTGCCAGCAGTTTACGGAGGGGAAATCAGCCCCAGCATTTT. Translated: CASSLRRGNQPQHF.

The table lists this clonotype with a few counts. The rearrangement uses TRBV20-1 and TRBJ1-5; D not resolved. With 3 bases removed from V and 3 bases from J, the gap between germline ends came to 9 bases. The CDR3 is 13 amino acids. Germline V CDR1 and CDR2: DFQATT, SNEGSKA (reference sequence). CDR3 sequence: CSASADPNQPQHF. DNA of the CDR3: TGCAGTGCTAGTGCAGACCCCAATCAGCCCCAGCATTTT.

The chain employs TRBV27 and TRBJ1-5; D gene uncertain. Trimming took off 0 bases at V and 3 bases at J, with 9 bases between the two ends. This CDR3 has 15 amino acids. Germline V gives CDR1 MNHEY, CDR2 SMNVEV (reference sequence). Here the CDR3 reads CASSLSRIHNQPQHF. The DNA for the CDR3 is TGTGCCAGCAGTTTATCTCGGATCCACAATCAGCCCCAGCATTTT.

DNA of the CDR3: TGCAGTGCTAGAGGGCCGAGCGGGAAGTACAATGAGCAGTTCTTC. Amino acids: CSARGPSGKYNEQFF. J is TRBJ2-1 and V is TRBV20-1; 7 positions agree with TRBD2. The germline V gene has CDR1 DFQATT and CDR2 SNEGSKA (reference sequence). There are 15 residues in the CDR3. The V and J ends lost 1 base and 4 bases, in that order; junction bases with no gene match: 7.

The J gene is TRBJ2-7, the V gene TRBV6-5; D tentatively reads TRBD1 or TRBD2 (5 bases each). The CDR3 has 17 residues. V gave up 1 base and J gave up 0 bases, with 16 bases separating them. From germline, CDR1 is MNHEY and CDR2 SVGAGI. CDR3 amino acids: CASSYWGGGGSSYEQYF. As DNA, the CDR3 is TGTGCCAGCAGTTACTGGGGCGGCGGAGGTTCCTCCTACGAGCAGTACTTC.